This entry lists 3 T cell receptor beta chains sequenced from one sample in a study of control samples from healthy donors and cancer patients (dated by TCRdb to 2020 to 2021). The library relied on the immunoSEQ multiplex PCR assay. Sourced from immuneACCESS, this table was stored by TCRdb with only in-frame sequences that have V and J called. A share of the clones is absent; for the studies checked, an unresolved V gene accounts for under half, and the remainder has no known explanation. This sample lists tens of thousands of clones; about four fifths were detected once. The top ten clones comprise 10% of the sample. The specimen sequenced was blood. All receptors derive from a man aged 70-80 years in good health.

A single count supports this clone. The chain links TRBV24-1 to TRBJ2-2; D remains unclear. The CDR3 sequence is 12 residues long. Trimming took off 9 bases at V and 1 base at J, with 5 bases between the two ends. The V gene's germline CDR1 is KGHDR and CDR2 SFDVKD. This CDR3 reads CATRGNTGELFF. The CDR3, as DNA: TGTGCCACCCGCGGGAACACCGGGGAGCTGTTTTTT.

This chain links TRBV18 with TRBJ1-3, with D perhaps TRBD1 (6 bases). The length of the CDR3 is 16 residues. CDR1 is KGHSH, CDR2 LQKENI, per germline. V lost 4 bases, J lost 0 bases, and 13 bases lay in between. The CDR3 DNA is TGTGCCAGCTCACTCAATCAGGGGCGCTCTGGAAACACCATATATTTT. Translation gives CASSLNQGRSGNTIYF.

This clone appeared once. V is TRBV10-3 and J is TRBJ1-1; a weak D match, TRBD1 (6 bases). This CDR3 comprises 13 residues. Trimming pared 5 bases from V and 1 base from J, leaving 8 bases between. Germline V gene sequence: CDR1 ENHRY, CDR2 SYGVKD. CDR3 residues: CAISPGANTEAFF. CDR3 bases: TGTGCCATCAGTCCAGGGGCGAACACTGAAGCTTTCTTT.